This T cell receptor (beta chain) was found in a study of cytomegalovirus exposure and HLA in healthy donors. Study-wide background: Approximately 190 million T cells yielded approximately 100 million unique TCR beta sequences, as an earlier analysis found. Overall study results and limits: CMV antigen specificity of a few CMV-associated chains was confirmed in vitro. There were several of the most significant clusters that appeared linked to common viral pathogens in a later analysis. Clonal expansion, a later analysis showed, was greater in HLA-associated TCR beta chains than in equally common others.

V lost 7 bases to trimming and J lost 5 bases, with 17 bases between them. Germline assignment: CDR1 SNHLY and CDR2 FYNNEI. This CDR3 comprises 14 residues. On this clone itself: Its antigen is undetermined.

This PCR relied on a set of 60 Vbeta primers and 13 Jbeta primers. Produced via immunoSEQ multiplex PCR; TCRdb's table is partial and in-frame only. The sample consists of about 120,000 clones, 78% of them appearing once. The sample comprised PBMCs. This receptor was obtained from a woman aged 25 to 39 in good health and CMV-seropositive. This sequence joins TRBV2 and TRBJ2-5, with D tentatively TRBD2 (6 bases). The CDR3 sequence is CASTEYGAGETQYF. CDR3 DNA sequence: TGTGCCAGCACCGAATACGGGGCGGGGGAGACCCAGTACTTC.